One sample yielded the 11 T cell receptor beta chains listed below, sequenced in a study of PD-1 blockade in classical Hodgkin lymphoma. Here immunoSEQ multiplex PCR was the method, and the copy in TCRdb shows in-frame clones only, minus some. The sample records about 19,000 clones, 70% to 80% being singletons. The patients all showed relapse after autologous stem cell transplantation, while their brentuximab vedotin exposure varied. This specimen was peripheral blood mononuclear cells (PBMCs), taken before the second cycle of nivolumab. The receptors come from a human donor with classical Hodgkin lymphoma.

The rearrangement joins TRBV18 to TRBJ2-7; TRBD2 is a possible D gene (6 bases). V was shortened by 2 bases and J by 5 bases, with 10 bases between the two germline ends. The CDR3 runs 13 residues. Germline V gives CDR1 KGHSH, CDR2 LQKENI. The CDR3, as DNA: TGTGCCAGCTCACCAAAGGGAGGCAACGAGCAGTACTTC. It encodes CASSPKGGNEQYF.

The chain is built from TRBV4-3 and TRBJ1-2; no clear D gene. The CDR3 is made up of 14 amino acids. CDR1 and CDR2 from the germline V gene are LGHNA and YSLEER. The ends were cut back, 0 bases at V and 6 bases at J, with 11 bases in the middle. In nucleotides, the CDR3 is TGCGCCAGCAGCCAAGATCTGGGATTGGATGGCTACACCTTC. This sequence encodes CASSQDLGLDGYTF.

CDR3 DNA: TGCGCCAGCAGCCCAACAATTGCAACTAATGAAAAACTGTTTTTT. It yields the protein CASSPTIATNEKLFF. V is TRBV4-3 and J is TRBJ1-4; unclear D gene. Germline lookup yields CDR1 LGHNA and CDR2 YSLEER. Trimming stripped 4 bases from V and 0 bases from J, with 9 bases between. The CDR3 spans 15 residues.

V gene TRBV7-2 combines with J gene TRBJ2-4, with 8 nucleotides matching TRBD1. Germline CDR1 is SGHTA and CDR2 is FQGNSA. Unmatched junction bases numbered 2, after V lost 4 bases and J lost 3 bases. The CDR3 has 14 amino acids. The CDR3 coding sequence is TGTGCCAGCAGCTCGACAGGGGTCAAAAACATTCAGTACTTC. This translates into CASSSTGVKNIQYF. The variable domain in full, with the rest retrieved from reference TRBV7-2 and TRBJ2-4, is GAGVSQSPSNKVTEKGKDVELRCDPISGHTALYWYRQSLGQGLEFLIYFQGNSAPDKSGLPSDRFSAERTGGSVSTLTIQRTQQEDSAVYLCASSSTGVKNIQYFGAGTRLSVL.

The chain's CDR3 is CASAPREAGNEKLFF. In DNA form, the CDR3 reads TGTGCCAGCGCCCCCCGGGAGGCCGGCAATGAAAAACTGTTTTTT. This chain links TRBV11-3 with TRBJ1-4; D call uncertain. Germline V gene lookup returns CDR1 SGHNT and CDR2 YENEEA. CDR3 length equals 15 residues. Trimming left V 8 bases short and J 5 bases short, with 18 bases between.

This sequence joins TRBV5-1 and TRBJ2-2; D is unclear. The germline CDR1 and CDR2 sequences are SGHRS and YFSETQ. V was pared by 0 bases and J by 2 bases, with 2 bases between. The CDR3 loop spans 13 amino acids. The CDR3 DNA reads TGCGCCAGCAGCTTGGGTAACACCGGGGAGCTGTTTTTT. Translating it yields CASSLGNTGELFF. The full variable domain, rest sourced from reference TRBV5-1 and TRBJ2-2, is KAGVTQTPRYLIKTRGQQVTLSCSPISGHRSVSWYQQTPGQGLQFLFEYFSETQRNKGNFPGRFSGRQFSNSRSEMNVSTLELGDSALYLCASSLGNTGELFFGEGSRLTVL.

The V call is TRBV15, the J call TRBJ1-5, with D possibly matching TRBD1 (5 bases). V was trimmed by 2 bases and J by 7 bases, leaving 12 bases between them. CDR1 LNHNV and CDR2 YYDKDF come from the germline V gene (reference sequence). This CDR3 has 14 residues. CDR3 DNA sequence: TGTGCCACCAGCAGAACAGGATTGGGGCAGCCCCAGCATTTT. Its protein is CATSRTGLGQPQHF.

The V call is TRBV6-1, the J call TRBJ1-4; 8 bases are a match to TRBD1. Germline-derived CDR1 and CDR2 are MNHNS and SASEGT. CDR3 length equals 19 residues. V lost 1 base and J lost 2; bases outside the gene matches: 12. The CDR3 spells CASSEENFFRTGTNEKLFF. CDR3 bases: TGTGCCAGCAGTGAAGAGAATTTCTTCCGGACAGGGACTAATGAAAAACTGTTTTTT.

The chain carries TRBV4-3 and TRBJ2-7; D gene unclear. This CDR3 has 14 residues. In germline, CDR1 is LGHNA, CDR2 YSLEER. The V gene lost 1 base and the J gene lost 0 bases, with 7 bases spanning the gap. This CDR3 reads CASSQVTSSYEQYF. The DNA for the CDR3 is TGCGCCAGCAGCCAAGTTACCAGCTCCTACGAGCAGTACTTC.

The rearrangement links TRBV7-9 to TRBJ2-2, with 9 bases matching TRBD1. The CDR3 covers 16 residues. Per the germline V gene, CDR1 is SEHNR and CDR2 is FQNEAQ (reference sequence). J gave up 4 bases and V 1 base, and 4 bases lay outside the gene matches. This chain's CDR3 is CASSLGQGVITGELFF. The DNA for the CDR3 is TGTGCCAGCAGCTTAGGACAGGGGGTAATCACCGGGGAGCTGTTTTTT.

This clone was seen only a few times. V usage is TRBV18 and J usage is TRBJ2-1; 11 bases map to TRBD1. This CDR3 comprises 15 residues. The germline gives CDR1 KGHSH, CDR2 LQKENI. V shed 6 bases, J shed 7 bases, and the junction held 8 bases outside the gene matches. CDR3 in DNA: TGTGCCAGCTCCCTCAGGGGGACAGGGGGAAATGAGCAGTTCTTC. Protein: CASSLRGTGGNEQFF. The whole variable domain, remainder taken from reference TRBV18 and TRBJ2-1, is NAGVMQNPRHLVRRRGQEARLRCSPMKGHSHVYWYRQLPEEGLKFMVYLQKENIIDESGMPKERFSAEFPKEGPSILRIQQVVRGDSAAYFCASSLRGTGGNEQFFGPGTRLTVL.